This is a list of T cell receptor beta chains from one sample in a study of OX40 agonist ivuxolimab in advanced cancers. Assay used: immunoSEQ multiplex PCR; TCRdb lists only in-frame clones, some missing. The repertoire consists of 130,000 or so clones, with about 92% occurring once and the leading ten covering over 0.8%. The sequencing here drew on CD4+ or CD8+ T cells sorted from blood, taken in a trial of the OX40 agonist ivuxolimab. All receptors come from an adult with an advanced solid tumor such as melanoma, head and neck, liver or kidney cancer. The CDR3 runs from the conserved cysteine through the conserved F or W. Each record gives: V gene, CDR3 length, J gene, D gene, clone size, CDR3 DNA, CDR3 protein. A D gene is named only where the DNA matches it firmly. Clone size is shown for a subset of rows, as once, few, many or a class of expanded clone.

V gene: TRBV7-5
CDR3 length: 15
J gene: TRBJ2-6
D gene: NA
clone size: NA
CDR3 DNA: TGTGCCAGGACAGGGGGAAGGGCCGGGGCCAACGTCCTGACTTTC
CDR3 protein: CARTGGRAGANVLTF

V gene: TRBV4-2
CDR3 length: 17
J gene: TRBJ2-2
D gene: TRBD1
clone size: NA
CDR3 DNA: TGTGCCAGCAGCCCCCAGGGCCGGACAGGGAGTACCGGGGAGCTGTTTTTT
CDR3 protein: CASSPQGRTGSTGELFF

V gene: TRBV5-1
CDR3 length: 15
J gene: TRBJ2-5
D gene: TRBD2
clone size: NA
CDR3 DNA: TGCGCCAGCAGCTTAAACGGGGGGGCTACAGAGACCCAGTACTTC
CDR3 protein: CASSLNGGATETQYF

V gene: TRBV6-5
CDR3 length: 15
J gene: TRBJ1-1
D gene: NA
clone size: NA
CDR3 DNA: TGTGCCAGCAGTGCCAGAGGGACGGTGAACACTGAAGCTTTCTTT
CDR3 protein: CASSARGTVNTEAFF

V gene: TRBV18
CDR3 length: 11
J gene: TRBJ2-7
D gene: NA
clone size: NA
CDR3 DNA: TGTGCCAGCTCAGCAGGGGACGAGCAGTACTTC
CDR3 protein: CASSAGDEQYF

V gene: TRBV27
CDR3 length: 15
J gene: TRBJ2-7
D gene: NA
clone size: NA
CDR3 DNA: TGTGCCAGCAGCAAACTGGACGGTAGAGCCCACGAGCAGTACTTC
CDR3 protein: CASSKLDGRAHEQYF

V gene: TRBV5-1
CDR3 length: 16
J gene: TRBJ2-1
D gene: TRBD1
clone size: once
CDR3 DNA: TGCGCCAGCAGCCCTCCGGGACAGGGGATCGGGAATGAGCAGTTCTTC
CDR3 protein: CASSPPGQGIGNEQFF

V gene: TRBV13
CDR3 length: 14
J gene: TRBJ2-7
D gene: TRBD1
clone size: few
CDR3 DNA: TGTGCCAGCAGCCGGACAGGGGGATCCTACGAGCAGTACTTC
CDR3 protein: CASSRTGGSYEQYF

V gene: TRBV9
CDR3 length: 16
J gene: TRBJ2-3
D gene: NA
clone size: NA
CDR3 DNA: TGTGCCAGCAGCGTACTTGGGCACACTCTTACAGATACGCAGTATTTT
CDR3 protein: CASSVLGHTLTDTQYF

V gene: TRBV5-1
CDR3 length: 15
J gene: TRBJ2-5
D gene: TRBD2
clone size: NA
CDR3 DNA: TGCGCCAGCAGCTCAACGGGGGGGAGCCAAGAGACCCAGTACTTC
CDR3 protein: CASSSTGGSQETQYF

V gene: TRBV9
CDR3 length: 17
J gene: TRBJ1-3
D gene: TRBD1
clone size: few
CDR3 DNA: TGTGCCAGCAGCATCAGAGGGACAGGGGACTCTGGAAACACCATATATTTT
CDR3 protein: CASSIRGTGDSGNTIYF

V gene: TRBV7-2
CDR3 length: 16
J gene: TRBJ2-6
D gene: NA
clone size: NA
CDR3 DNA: TGTGCCAGCAGCTTAAGGAAGGGGGCTGGGGCCAACGTCCTGACTTTC
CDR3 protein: CASSLRKGAGANVLTF

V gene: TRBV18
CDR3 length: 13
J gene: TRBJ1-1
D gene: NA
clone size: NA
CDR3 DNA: TGTGCCAGCTCACCGGGCCAGAACACTGAAGCTTTCTTT
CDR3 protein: CASSPGQNTEAFF

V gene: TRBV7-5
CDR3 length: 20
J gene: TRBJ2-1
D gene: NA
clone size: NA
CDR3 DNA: TGTGCCAGAAGCCCTCCGGGACTAGCGGGAGGGTATAGCTCCTACAATGAGCAGTTCTTC
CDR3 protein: CARSPPGLAGGYSSYNEQFF

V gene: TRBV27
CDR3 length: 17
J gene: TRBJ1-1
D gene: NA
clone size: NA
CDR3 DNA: TGTGCCAGCAGTTTATCATTATCGGGGTTTAGAAACACTGAAGCTTTCTTT
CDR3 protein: CASSLSLSGFRNTEAFF

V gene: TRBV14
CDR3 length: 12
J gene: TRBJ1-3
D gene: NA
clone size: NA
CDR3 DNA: TGTGCCAGCCGGGGCTCTGGAAACACCATATATTTT
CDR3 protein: CASRGSGNTIYF

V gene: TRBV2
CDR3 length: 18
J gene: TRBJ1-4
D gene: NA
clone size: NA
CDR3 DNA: TGTGCCAGCAGGAGGGGGATCGGCCAGGGTGGTTTAAATGAAAAACTGTTTTTT
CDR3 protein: CASRRGIGQGGLNEKLFF

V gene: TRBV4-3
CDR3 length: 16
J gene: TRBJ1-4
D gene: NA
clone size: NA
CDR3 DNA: TGCGCCAGCAGCCCCCGAGCGGCGGCCTTAGGGGAAAAACTGTTTTTT
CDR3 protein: CASSPRAAALGEKLFF

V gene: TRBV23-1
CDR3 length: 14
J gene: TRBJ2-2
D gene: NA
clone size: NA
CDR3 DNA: TGCGCCAGCCCCCTAGGACTCGGGACCGGGGAGCTGTTTTTT
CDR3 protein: CASPLGLGTGELFF

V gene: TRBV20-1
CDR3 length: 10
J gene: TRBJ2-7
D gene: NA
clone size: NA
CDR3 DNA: TGCAGTGCTATGGCAAACGAGCAGTACTTC
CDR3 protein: CSAMANEQYF

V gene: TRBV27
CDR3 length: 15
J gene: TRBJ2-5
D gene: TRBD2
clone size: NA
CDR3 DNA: TGTGCCAGCAGTCGAGGACTAGCGGGAGGAGAGACCCAGTACTTC
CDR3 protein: CASSRGLAGGETQYF

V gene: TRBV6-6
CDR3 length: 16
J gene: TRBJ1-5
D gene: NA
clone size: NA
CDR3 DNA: TGTGCCAGCAGTTCCGGGTTCGCGGCTAGCAATCAGCCCCAGCATTTT
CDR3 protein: CASSSGFAASNQPQHF

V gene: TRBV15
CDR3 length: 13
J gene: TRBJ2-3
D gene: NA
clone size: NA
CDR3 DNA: TGTGCCACCAGCACGGACACCAACGCAGTCCAGTATTTT
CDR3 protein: CATSTDTNAVQYF

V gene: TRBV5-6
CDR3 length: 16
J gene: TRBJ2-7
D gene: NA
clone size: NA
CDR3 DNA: TGTGCCAGCAGCCCCGCCGTACGGCGAAGCTCCTACGAGCAGTACTTC
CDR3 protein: CASSPAVRRSSYEQYF

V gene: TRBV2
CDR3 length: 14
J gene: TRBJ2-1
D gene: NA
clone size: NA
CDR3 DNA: TGTGCCAGCAGATCGGGGGAGCTAGCGAATGAGCAGTTCTTC
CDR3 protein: CASRSGELANEQFF

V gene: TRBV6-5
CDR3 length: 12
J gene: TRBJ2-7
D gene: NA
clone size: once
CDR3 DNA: TGTGCCAGCAGAGGCAGCTCCTACGAGCAGTACTTC
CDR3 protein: CASRGSSYEQYF

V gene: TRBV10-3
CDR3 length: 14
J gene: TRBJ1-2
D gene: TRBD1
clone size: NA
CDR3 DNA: TGTGCCATCAGTGAGTCGGACAGGGGCTATGGCTACACCTTC
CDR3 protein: CAISESDRGYGYTF

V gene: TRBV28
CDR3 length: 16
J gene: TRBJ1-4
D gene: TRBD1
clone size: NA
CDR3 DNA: TGTGCCAGCAGTGCCTCAACAGGGGCGCCCGGACGAAAACTGTTTTTT
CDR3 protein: CASSASTGAPGRKLFF

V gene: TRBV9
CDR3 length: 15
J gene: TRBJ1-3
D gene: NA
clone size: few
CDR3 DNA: TGTGCCAGCAGCGTATGGGGGGACGCCCGGAACACCATATATTTT
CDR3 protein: CASSVWGDARNTIYF

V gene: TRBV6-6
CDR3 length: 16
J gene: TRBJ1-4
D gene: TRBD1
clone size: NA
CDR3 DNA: TGTGCCAGCAGGTCCACAGGGGGCGCAACAAATGAAAAACTGTTTTTT
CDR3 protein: CASRSTGGATNEKLFF

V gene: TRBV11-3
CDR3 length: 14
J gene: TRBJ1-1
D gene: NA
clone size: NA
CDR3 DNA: TGTGCCAGCAGCTTAAGGGGGACTGCCGCTGAAGCTTTCTTT
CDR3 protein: CASSLRGTAAEAFF

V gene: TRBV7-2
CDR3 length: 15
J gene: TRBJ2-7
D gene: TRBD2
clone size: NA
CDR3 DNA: TGTGCCAGCAGCCGTCCGGGACTAGGAATCCGCGAGCAGTACTTC
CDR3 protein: CASSRPGLGIREQYF

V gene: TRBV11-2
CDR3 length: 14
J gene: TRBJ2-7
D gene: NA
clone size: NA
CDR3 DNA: TGTGCCAGCAGCTCCCTGGTTGGCTCCTACGAGCAGTACTTC
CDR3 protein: CASSSLVGSYEQYF

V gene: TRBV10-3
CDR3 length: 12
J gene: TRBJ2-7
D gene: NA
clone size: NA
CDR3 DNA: TGTGCCATCAGTGAGAAGGGTTGGGAGCAGTACTTC
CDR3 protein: CAISEKGWEQYF

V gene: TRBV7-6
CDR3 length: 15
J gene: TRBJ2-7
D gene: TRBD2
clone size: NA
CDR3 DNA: TGTGCCAGCAGCCCAGGACTAGCGGGGACCTACGAGCAGTACTTC
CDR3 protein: CASSPGLAGTYEQYF

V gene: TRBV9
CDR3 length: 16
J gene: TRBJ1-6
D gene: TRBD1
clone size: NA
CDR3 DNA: TGTGCCAGCCGGCGTGGGGACAGGGGGCTGTATTCACCCCTCCACTTT
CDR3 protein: CASRRGDRGLYSPLHF

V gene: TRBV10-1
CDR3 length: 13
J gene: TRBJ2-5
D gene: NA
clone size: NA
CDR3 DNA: TGCGCCACCCCCCCCTTTGTCCTGGAGACCCAGTACTTC
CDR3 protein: CATPPFVLETQYF

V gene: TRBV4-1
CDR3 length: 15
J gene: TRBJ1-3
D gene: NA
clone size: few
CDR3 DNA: TGCGCCAGCAGGCCTCACGAGAACGTCGGAAACACCATATATTTT
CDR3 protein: CASRPHENVGNTIYF

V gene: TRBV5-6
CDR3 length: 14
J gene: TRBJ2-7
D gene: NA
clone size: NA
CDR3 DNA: TGTGCCAGCAGCTTCCGGGACGGGTTGGGGGAGCAGTACTTC
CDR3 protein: CASSFRDGLGEQYF

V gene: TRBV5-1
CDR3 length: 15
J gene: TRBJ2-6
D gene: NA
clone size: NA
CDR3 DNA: TGCGCCAGCAGCTTGGTGAGCTCTGGGGCCAACGTCCTGACTTTC
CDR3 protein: CASSLVSSGANVLTF

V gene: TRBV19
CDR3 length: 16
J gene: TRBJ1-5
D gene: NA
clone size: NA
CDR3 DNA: TGTGCCAGTAGTGGTAGTGGGGTTGGGGGCAATCAGCCCCAGCATTTT
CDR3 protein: CASSGSGVGGNQPQHF

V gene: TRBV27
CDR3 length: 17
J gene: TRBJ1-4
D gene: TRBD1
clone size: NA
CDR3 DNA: TGTGCCAGCAGTGCCGGGCCCCGGACAGGGAGGAATGAAAAACTGTTTTTT
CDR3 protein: CASSAGPRTGRNEKLFF

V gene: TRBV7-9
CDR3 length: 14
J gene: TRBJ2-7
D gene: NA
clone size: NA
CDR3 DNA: TGTGCCAGCAGCATGGGGCCGAGCTCCTACGAGCAGTACTTC
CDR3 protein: CASSMGPSSYEQYF

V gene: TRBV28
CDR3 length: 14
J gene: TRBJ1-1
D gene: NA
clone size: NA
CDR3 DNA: TGTGCCAGCAGTAATCAGCCTCTGAACACTGAAGCTTTCTTT
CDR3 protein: CASSNQPLNTEAFF

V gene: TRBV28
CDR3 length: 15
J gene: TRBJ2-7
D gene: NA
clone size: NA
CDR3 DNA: TGTGCCAGCGTCGGTGTGGTTTTCGCCACCTACGAGCAGTACTTC
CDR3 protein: CASVGVVFATYEQYF

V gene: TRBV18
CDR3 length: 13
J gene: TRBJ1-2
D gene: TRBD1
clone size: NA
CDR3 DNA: TGTGCCAGCTCACCACTGACAGGGGAAGGCTACACCTTC
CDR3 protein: CASSPLTGEGYTF

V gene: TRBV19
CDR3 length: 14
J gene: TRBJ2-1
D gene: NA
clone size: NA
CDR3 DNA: TGTGCTGTGATTTTCGGACGGTCTCAATATGAGCAGTTCTTC
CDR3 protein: CAVIFGRSQYEQFF

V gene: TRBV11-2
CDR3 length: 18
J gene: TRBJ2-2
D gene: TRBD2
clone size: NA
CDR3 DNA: TGTGCCAGCAGCTTTTTTATCGGTCTAGCGGGAGACACCGGGGAGCTGTTTTTT
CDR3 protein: CASSFFIGLAGDTGELFF